This T cell receptor beta chain was captured by sequencing in a study of untreated major depressive disorder. Points from the study as a whole: The sequencing tests were limited to three preselected Vbeta families. CD4+ T cells from depressed patients used TRBV05-01 (Vbeta 5.1) more often than controls. TRBV25-01 and TRBV02-01 usage differences were not statistically significant.

TCRdb's table, derived via immunoSEQ multiplex PCR, lists solely in-frame clones and lacks some. This table holds 21,000 or so clones, 85% to 95% found once. Only one count was recorded for this clone. Its antigen is still unknown. The CDR3 runs 14 residues. V was pared by 8 bases and J by 2 bases, with 12 bases between. CDR1 SNHLY and CDR2 FYNNEI come from the germline V gene. The sequence was obtained from a man between 25 and 39 years old in good health. Sequenced material: CD4+ T cells from PBMCs. The V and J genes are TRBV2 and TRBJ2-2; the D gene is possibly TRBD1 (5 bases). In DNA, the CDR3 is TGTGCCAGCCGGCGGACAAGAAACACCGGGGAGCTGTTTTTT. Protein: CASRRTRNTGELFF.